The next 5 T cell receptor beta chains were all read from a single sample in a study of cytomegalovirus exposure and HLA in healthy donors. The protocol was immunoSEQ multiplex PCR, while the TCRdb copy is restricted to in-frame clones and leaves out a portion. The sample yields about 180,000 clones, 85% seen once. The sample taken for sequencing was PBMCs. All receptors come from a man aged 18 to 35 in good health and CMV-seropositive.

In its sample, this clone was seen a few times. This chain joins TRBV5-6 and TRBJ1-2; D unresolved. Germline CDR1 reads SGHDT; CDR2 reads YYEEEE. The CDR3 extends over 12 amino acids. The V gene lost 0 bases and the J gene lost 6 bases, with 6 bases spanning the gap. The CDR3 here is CASSLGGDGYTF. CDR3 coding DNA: TGTGCCAGCAGCTTGGGAGGCGATGGCTACACCTTC. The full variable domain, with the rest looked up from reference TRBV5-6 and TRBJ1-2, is DAGVTQSPTHLIKTRGQQVTLRCSPKSGHDTVSWYQQALGQGPQFIFQYYEEEERQRGNFPDRFSGHQFPNYSSELNVNALLLGDSALYLCASSLGGDGYTFGSGTRLTVV.

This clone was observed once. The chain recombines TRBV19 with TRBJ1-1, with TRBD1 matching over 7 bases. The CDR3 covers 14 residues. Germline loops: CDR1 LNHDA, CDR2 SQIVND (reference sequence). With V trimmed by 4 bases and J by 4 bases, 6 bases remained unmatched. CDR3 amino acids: CASSTPGTVTEAFF. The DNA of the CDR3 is TGTGCCAGTAGTACGCCCGGGACAGTCACTGAAGCTTTCTTT.

The CDR3 region has the DNA TGTGCCAGCTGTCAGACTAACTATGGCTACACCTTC. Its translation is CASCQTNYGYTF. This sequence joins TRBV28 and TRBJ1-2, with no clear D. V was clipped by 8 bases and J by 0 bases, with 7 bases between them. The CDR3 extends over 12 amino acids. The germline gives CDR1 MDHEN, CDR2 SYDVKM.

The CDR3 DNA follows: TGTGCCAGCAGACCTAGGGGTGGAGAGCAGTTCTTC. Translation gives CASRPRGGEQFF. The V and J genes are TRBV7-2 and TRBJ2-1, with a tentative D call TRBD1 (5 bases). The CDR3 runs to 12 residues. Per germline, CDR1 SGHTA and CDR2 FQGNSA. Trimming left V 6 bases short and J 10 bases short, with 13 bases between.

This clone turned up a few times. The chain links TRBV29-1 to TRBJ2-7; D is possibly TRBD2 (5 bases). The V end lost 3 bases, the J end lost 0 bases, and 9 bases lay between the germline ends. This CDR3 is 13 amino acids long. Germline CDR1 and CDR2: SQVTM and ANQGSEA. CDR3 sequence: CSVDDTSSYEQYF. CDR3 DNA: TGCAGCGTTGACGACACTAGCTCCTACGAGCAGTACTTC.